These 19 T cell receptor beta chains came from one sample sequenced in a study of cytomegalovirus exposure and HLA in healthy donors. Vbeta (60) and Jbeta (13) primers were used in the PCR. Method: immunoSEQ multiplex PCR; TCRdb's copy keeps in-frame clones and lacks some. The table includes some 100,000 clones, about 76% detected once. Specimen: PBMCs. These receptors all come from a woman in her 30s in good health and CMV-seronegative.

The gene calls are TRBV7-8 and TRBJ2-7, with 10 bases identical to TRBD2. The junction had 4 bases not matched to a gene; V was cut back by 1 base and J by 4 bases. The CDR3 is 15 residues long. The germline CDR1 and CDR2 sequences are SGHVS and FQNEAQ. The DNA for the CDR3 is TGTGCCAGCAGCTTAGGTCCGACTAGCGGGTACGAGCAGTACTTC. This sequence encodes CASSLGPTSGYEQYF.

The chain has TRBV5-1 and TRBJ2-5; a possible D gene is TRBD2 (7 bases). From germline, CDR1 is SGHRS and CDR2 YFSETQ. The germline V and J ends were trimmed by 0 bases and 5 bases, with 17 bases remaining between them. This CDR3 is 16 amino acids long. The CDR3 bases are TGCGCCAGCAGCTTGGAAGGGCGAGGGGGAGGGGAGACCCAGTACTTC. This translates into CASSLEGRGGGETQYF.

The rearrangement joins TRBV2 to TRBJ2-3; 11 nucleotides agree with TRBD2. The germline V gene has CDR1 SNHLY and CDR2 FYNNEI. The CDR3 covers 13 residues. V was clipped by 10 bases and J by 2 bases; unmatched bases: 2. The CDR3 spells CAKGLAVTDTQYF. As DNA, the CDR3 is TGTGCCAAGGGACTAGCGGTCACAGATACGCAGTATTTT.

This clone was seen just once. The genes are TRBV7-3 and TRBJ2-3; 9 positions agree with TRBD2. The CDR3 length is 15 residues. Germline trimming cut 1 base from V and 4 bases from J; bases unmatched to any gene: 3. CDR1 is SGHTA and CDR2 is FQGTGA in the germline V gene. Here the CDR3 reads CASSLSSGSADTQYF. Here the CDR3 DNA reads TGTGCCAGCAGCTTAAGTAGCGGGAGTGCAGATACGCAGTATTTT.

The V and J genes are TRBV19 and TRBJ1-2; TRBD1 matches at 7 bases. CDR3 length: 13 amino acids. Germline CDR1 reads LNHDA; CDR2 reads SQIVND (reference sequence). Losses at the gene ends were 4 bases for V and 6 bases for J; bases not matched to a gene: 5. This chain's CDR3 is CASSTTGVDGYTF. CDR3 nucleotide sequence: TGTGCCAGTAGTACCACAGGGGTCGATGGCTACACCTTC.

CDR3 bases: TGCGCCAGCAGCATAATTGAGGGTAACGAGCAGTACTTC. It codes for CASSIIEGNEQYF. This chain uses TRBV5-1 with TRBJ2-7; TRBD2 is a possible D gene (5 bases). The CDR3 is 13 amino acids. Trimming cost V 4 bases and J 5 bases, with 13 bases left between them. Germline V gene lookup returns CDR1 SGHRS and CDR2 YFSETQ.

The J gene is TRBJ2-1, the V gene TRBV4-3; D gene ambiguous. V lost 1 base, J lost 5 bases, and 15 bases lay in between. Germline V gene lookup returns CDR1 LGHNA and CDR2 YSLEER. The CDR3 covers 16 residues. The CDR3 protein is CASSQARRSYNNEQFF. The CDR3, as DNA: TGCGCCAGCAGCCAAGCGCGACGGAGCTACAACAATGAGCAGTTCTTC.

The CDR3 loop reads CASRSGGLGYEQYF. The CDR3 nucleotides are TGTGCCAGCAGATCCGGGGGGTTAGGCTACGAGCAGTACTTC. The chain carries TRBV28 and TRBJ2-7, with TRBD2 matching over 7 bases. Germline V gives CDR1 MDHEN, CDR2 SYDVKM. V trimming: 6 bases; J trimming: 3 bases; junction bases outside the gene matches: 8. CDR3 length equals 14 residues. The full variable domain, completed using reference TRBV28 and TRBJ2-7, is DVKVTQSSRYLVKRTGEKVFLECVQDMDHENMFWYRQDPGLGLRLIYFSYDVKMKEKGDIPEGYSVSREKKERFSLILESASTNQTSMYLCASRSGGLGYEQYFGPGTRLTVT.

V and J are TRBV9 and TRBJ1-1; 8 nucleotides align to TRBD1. From germline, CDR1 is SGDLS and CDR2 YYNGEE. Trimming at V came to 2 bases and at J to 1 base, leaving 13 bases not matched to a gene. This CDR3 has 18 amino acids. The CDR3 sequence: CASSVSPTQGGGNTEAFF. CDR3 bases: TGTGCCAGCAGCGTGAGTCCCACACAGGGGGGTGGGAACACTGAAGCTTTCTTT.

The genes are TRBV7-9 and TRBJ1-2; TRBD1 matches 7 bases. This CDR3 spans 13 amino acids. V dropped 8 bases and J dropped 0; count of bases not matched to a gene: 3. From germline, CDR1 is SEHNR and CDR2 FQNEAQ (reference sequence). The chain's CDR3 is CASATGTNYGYTF. CDR3 coding DNA: TGTGCCAGCGCGACAGGGACTAACTATGGCTACACCTTC.

This chain uses TRBV9 with TRBJ1-3, with 11 bases lining up with TRBD1. This CDR3 has 16 residues. With 3 bases clipped from V and 7 bases from J, the junction kept 9 bases outside the gene matches. Germline V gene sequence: CDR1 SGDLS, CDR2 YYNGEE. The CDR3 is CASSAGTGGTANTIYF. The DNA for the CDR3 is TGTGCCAGCAGCGCGGGGACAGGGGGGACGGCTAACACCATATATTTT.

The genes are TRBV11-2 and TRBJ2-7; 8 nucleotides align to TRBD2. Germline CDR1 and CDR2: SGHAT and FQNNGV. With 3 bases clipped from V and 3 bases from J, the junction kept 7 bases outside the gene matches. The CDR3 extends over 15 amino acids. The CDR3 DNA reads TGTGCCAGCAGCTTCCGGCACAGCGGGAGCTACGAGCAGTACTTC. Translated, it gives CASSFRHSGSYEQYF.

This clone was seen a single time. This rearrangement joins TRBV6-1 to TRBJ1-1; D not resolved. Germline loops: CDR1 MNHNS, CDR2 SASEGT. The CDR3 contains 15 residues. Trimming took 2 bases from V and 0 from J, leaving 10 bases between them. The CDR3: CASSELVTLNTEAFF. The DNA of the CDR3 is TGTGCCAGCAGTGAACTTGTGACTCTGAACACTGAAGCTTTCTTT.

This clone was counted only a few times. The V and J genes are TRBV11-3 and TRBJ2-7; 7 bases fit TRBD1. Germline loops: CDR1 SGHNT, CDR2 YENEEA. The J segment lost 3 bases and the V segment lost 2 bases, leaving 7 bases of the junction unmatched. The CDR3 has 15 residues. CDR3 coding DNA: TGTGCCAGCAGCTTATCCTGGGACAGTGACTACGAGCAGTACTTC. It specifies CASSLSWDSDYEQYF.

The chain recombines TRBV7-2 with TRBJ2-3, with TRBD1 identical over 7 bases. Germline V gene lookup returns CDR1 SGHTA and CDR2 FQGNSA. J was trimmed by 3 bases and V by 11 bases; bases with no gene match: 17. CDR3 length: 16 residues. The CDR3 bases are TGTGCCGGGGCACTAACCGGGACAGCTAGGACAGATACGCAGTATTTT. It yields the protein CAGALTGTARTDTQYF.

The V gene is TRBV2, the J gene TRBJ2-7, with D possibly TRBD2 on 5 matching bases. Germline CDR1 reads SNHLY; CDR2 reads FYNNEI. Trimming cost V 8 bases and J 2 bases, with 10 bases left between them. The CDR3 length is 12 residues. CDR3 sequence reads: CASARGPYEQYF. The CDR3 coding sequence is TGTGCCAGCGCGAGAGGGCCCTACGAGCAGTACTTC.

This chain connects TRBV28 to TRBJ1-1; 8 positions agree with TRBD1. CDR3 length equals 17 residues. Per the germline V gene, CDR1 is MDHEN and CDR2 is SYDVKM. V lost 3 bases to trimming and J lost 4 bases; unmatched junction nucleotides: 13. As DNA, the CDR3 is TGTGCCAGCAGTTTGAGAACAGGGGGAAAACGGGGCACTGAAGCTTTCTTT. Translating it yields CASSLRTGGKRGTEAFF.

The genes are TRBV9 and TRBJ2-5; TRBD2 aligns across 10 bases. The germline V gene encodes CDR1 SGDLS and CDR2 YYNGEE. With V trimmed by 3 bases and J by 5 bases, 7 bases remained unmatched. CDR3 length: 15 amino acids. DNA of the CDR3: TGTGCCAGCAGCGGCCTAGCGGGAGAATGGGAGACCCAGTACTTC. This encodes CASSGLAGEWETQYF.

This clone was observed a single time. V is TRBV10-3 and J is TRBJ2-2; 10 positions match TRBD2. The V and J ends lost 4 bases and 6 bases, in that order; junction bases with no gene match: 5. This CDR3 comprises 15 residues. The germline gives CDR1 ENHRY, CDR2 SYGVKD. CDR3 in amino acids: CAISVGSGRAGELFF. In DNA form, the CDR3 reads TGTGCCATCAGTGTCGGCAGCGGGAGGGCCGGGGAGCTGTTTTTT.